This TCR beta chain comes out of a study of T cells in Graves' hyperthyroidism and ophthalmopathy. Study outcomes and limitations: Classification by a 13 V-J model distinguished ophthalmopathy from stable hyperthyroidism. Blood also held most thyroid clonotypes expanded beyond 0.001.

The germline V and J ends were trimmed by 6 bases and 4 bases, with 16 bases remaining between them. The CDR3 is 15 residues long. Only a few counts were recorded for this clonotype. Antigen: not known. Amplification of TCR beta CDR3 regions was performed using RNA transcripts as template. When the TCR CDR3 underwent first-round RT-PCR, the HTBI primer set was used. Via MiXCR, TCRdb re-called the multiplex PCR reads, giving one row per CDR3 protein. The profile shows 600,000 to 850,000 distinct CDR3 sequences, around 19% of them singletons. This receptor was identified in a woman aged 50 to 60 with Graves' hyperthyroidism that later progressed to Graves' ophthalmopathy. The chain employs TRBV12-3 or TRBV12-4 and TRBJ2-1, with D perhaps TRBD2 (5 bases). Sequenced material: blood. In DNA form, the CDR3 reads TGTGCCAGCAGCTTTAGGGCGGGCTGGTACAATGAGCAGTTCTTC. Translating it yields CASSFRAGWYNEQFF.